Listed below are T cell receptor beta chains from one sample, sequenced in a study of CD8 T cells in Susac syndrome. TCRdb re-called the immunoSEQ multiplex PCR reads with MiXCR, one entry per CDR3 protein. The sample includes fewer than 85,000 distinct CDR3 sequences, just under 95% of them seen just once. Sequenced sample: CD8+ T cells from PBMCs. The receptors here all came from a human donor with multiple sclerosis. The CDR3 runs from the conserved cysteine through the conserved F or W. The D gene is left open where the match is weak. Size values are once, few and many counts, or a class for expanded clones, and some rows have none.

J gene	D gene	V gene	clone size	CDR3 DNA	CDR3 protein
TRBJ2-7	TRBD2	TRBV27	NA	TGTGCCAGCAGTTTATCGAATAGCGGGCGGTACGAGCAGTACTTC	CASSLSNSGRYEQYF
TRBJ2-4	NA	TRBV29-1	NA	TGCAGCGTCCCCCGGGGGTGGGCCAAAAACATTCAGTACTTC	CSVPRGWAKNIQYF
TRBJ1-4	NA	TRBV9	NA	TGTGCCAGCAGCGAGGGGGGGCTGAGGGAAAAACTGTTTTTT	CASSEGGLREKLFF
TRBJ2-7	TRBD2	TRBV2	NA	TGTGCCAGCAGTGACGGGCTAGCGGGGGGTTCTAGCTCCTACGAGCAGTACTTC	CASSDGLAGGSSSYEQYF
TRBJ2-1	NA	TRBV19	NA	TGTGCCAGTAGTAGTGATGGGACACACTACAATGAGCAGTTCTTC	CASSSDGTHYNEQFF
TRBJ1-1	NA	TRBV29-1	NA	TGCAGCGCGACAGAGGGGACTGAAGCTTTCTTT	CSATEGTEAFF
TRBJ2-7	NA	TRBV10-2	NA	TGCGCCAGCAGTGATGGTAGAACCTACGAGCAGTACTTC	CASSDGRTYEQYF
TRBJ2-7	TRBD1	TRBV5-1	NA	TGCGCCAGCAGCTTGTGGATAAGGACAGGGAACTCCTACGAGCAGTACTTC	CASSLWIRTGNSYEQYF
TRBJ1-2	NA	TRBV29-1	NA	TGCAGCGGCGATGCGCCGGACAACTATGGCTACACCTTC	CSGDAPDNYGYTF
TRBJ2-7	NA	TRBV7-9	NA	TGTGCCAGCAGCTTAGGGTCCCCTTACGAGCAGTACTTC	CASSLGSPYEQYF
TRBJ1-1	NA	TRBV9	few	TGTGCCAGCAGCGTAGACCAGGGTACTGAAGCTTTCTTT	CASSVDQGTEAFF
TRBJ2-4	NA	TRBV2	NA	TGTGCCAGCAGTGGGGGGGCGGAAAACATTCAGTACTTC	CASSGGAENIQYF
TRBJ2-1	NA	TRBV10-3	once	TGTGCCATCAGTGTAGATGGCGCGAGCTCCTACAATGAGCAGTTCTTC	CAISVDGASSYNEQFF
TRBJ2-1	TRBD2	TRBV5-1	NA	TGCGCCAGCAGCTTGGTGGTTGCGGCTAGCGGGAGGGCCGCACCCCCCAATGAGCAGTTCTTC	CASSLVVAASGRAAPPNEQFF
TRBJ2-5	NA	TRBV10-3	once	TGTGCCATCAGTGAGAACTCCCCGGACCGAACACAAGAGACCCAGTACTTC	CAISENSPDRTQETQYF
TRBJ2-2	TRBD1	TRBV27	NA	TGTGCCAGCAGCCGGACAGGGGACACCGGGGAGCTGTTTTTT	CASSRTGDTGELFF
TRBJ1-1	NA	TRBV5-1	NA	TGCGCCAGCAGCCACGCCCGGGACAAAAAGAACACTGAAGCTTTCTTT	CASSHARDKKNTEAFF
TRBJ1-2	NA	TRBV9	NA	TGTGCCAGCAGCGCCCAGGGGAATGCTGGCTACACCTTC	CASSAQGNAGYTF
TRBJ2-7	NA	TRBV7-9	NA	TGTGCCAGCAGCCGTCGGGACGGTTTGAGGGAGCAGTACTTC	CASSRRDGLREQYF
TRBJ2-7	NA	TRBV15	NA	TGTGCCACCAGCAGAGATCCCACCTTTAACGAAAAGGGGTCCTACGAGCAGTACTTC	CATSRDPTFNEKGSYEQYF
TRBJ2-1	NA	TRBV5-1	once	TGCGCCAGCAGCTTCGTCAGGGAATTGCATGAGCAGTTCTTC	CASSFVRELHEQFF
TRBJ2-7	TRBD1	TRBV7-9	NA	TGTGCCAGCAGCCCCCTACAGGGGAGCGAGCAGTACTTC	CASSPLQGSEQYF
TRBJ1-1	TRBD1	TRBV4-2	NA	TGTGCCAGCAGCCAAGTGGGGACAGGGGGCCCGAACACTGAAGCTTTCTTT	CASSQVGTGGPNTEAFF
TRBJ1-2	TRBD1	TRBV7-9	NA	TGTGCCAGCAGCTTATCAGGGGGCGGCTATGGCTACACCTTC	CASSLSGGGYGYTF
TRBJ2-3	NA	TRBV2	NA	TGTGCCGCCCTTGGCACAGATACGCAGTATTTT	CAALGTDTQYF
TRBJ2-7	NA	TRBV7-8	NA	TGTGCCAGCAGCTTAGACCAGACCTACGAGCAGTACTTC	CASSLDQTYEQYF